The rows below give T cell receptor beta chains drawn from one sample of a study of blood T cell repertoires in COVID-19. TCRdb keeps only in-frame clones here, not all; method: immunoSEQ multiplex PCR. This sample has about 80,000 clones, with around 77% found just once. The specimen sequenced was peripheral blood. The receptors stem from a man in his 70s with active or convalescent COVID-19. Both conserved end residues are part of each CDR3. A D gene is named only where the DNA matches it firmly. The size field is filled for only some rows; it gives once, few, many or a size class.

cdr3_aa: CATGGARGAEAFF; cdr3_nt: TGTGCCACCGGAGGGGCAAGGGGTGCTGAAGCTTTCTTT; clone_size: .; d_call: .; j_call: TRBJ1-1; v_call: TRBV6-6
cdr3_aa: CASGGQGWSKLFF; cdr3_nt: TGTGCCAGCGGAGGACAGGGGTGGTCAAAACTGTTTTTT; clone_size: once; d_call: TRBD1; j_call: TRBJ1-4; v_call: TRBV11-2
cdr3_aa: CASSEALRRGSGNTIYF; cdr3_nt: TGTGCCAGCAGTGAAGCGCTTCGTAGAGGCTCTGGAAACACCATATATTTT; clone_size: .; d_call: .; j_call: TRBJ1-3; v_call: TRBV2
cdr3_aa: CASRDTNTGELFF; cdr3_nt: TGTGCCAGCAGGGACACGAACACCGGGGAGCTGTTTTTT; clone_size: .; d_call: .; j_call: TRBJ2-2; v_call: TRBV6-5
cdr3_aa: CASSITPRDRVSTGELFF; cdr3_nt: TGTGCCAGTAGTATAACCCCCCGGGACAGGGTTAGTACCGGGGAGCTGTTTTTT; clone_size: few; d_call: TRBD1; j_call: TRBJ2-2; v_call: TRBV19
cdr3_aa: CASSQFRGTSSTDTQYF; cdr3_nt: TGTGCCAGCAGTCAGTTTAGGGGGACGTCTAGCACAGATACGCAGTATTTT; clone_size: .; d_call: .; j_call: TRBJ2-3; v_call: TRBV6-6
cdr3_aa: CASSEGQKETQYF; cdr3_nt: TGTGCCAGCAGTGAAGGCCAGAAAGAGACCCAGTACTTC; clone_size: once; d_call: .; j_call: TRBJ2-5; v_call: TRBV25-1
cdr3_aa: CASTPGQVTGYTF; cdr3_nt: TGTGCCAGCACCCCGGGACAGGTTACGGGCTACACCTTC; clone_size: .; d_call: TRBD1; j_call: TRBJ1-2; v_call: TRBV6-5
cdr3_aa: CASSQVPDYRYEQYF; cdr3_nt: TGTGCCAGCAGCCAAGTTCCGGACTATCGCTACGAGCAGTACTTC; clone_size: .; d_call: .; j_call: TRBJ2-7; v_call: TRBV3-1/TRBV3-2
cdr3_aa: CASSPTGTGNYGYTF; cdr3_nt: TGTGCCAGCTCACCTACCGGGACAGGGAACTATGGCTACACCTTC; clone_size: .; d_call: TRBD1; j_call: TRBJ1-2; v_call: TRBV18
cdr3_aa: CASSPGNNEQFF; cdr3_nt: TGCGCCAGCAGTCCCGGGAACAATGAGCAGTTCTTC; clone_size: .; d_call: .; j_call: TRBJ2-1; v_call: TRBV10-2
cdr3_aa: CASSTRDNQPQHF; cdr3_nt: TGTGCCAGCAGCACCCGGGACAATCAGCCCCAGCATTTT; clone_size: once; d_call: .; j_call: TRBJ1-5; v_call: TRBV7-2
cdr3_aa: CASGGGRLRGQPQHF; cdr3_nt: TGTGCCAGTGGCGGTGGCCGACTTAGGGGTCAGCCCCAGCATTTT; clone_size: few; d_call: .; j_call: TRBJ1-5; v_call: TRBV28
cdr3_aa: CASSSPGTFFQTDYEQYF; cdr3_nt: TGTGCCAGCAGCTCCCCCGGGACTTTCTTCCAGACGGACTACGAGCAGTACTTC; clone_size: .; d_call: .; j_call: TRBJ2-7; v_call: TRBV11-2
cdr3_aa: CASTKNDRIQHF; cdr3_nt: TGTGCCAGCACCAAAAACGACAGGATCCAGCATTTT; clone_size: .; d_call: .; j_call: TRBJ1-5; v_call: TRBV6-5
cdr3_aa: CASSSQRGMNEQYF; cdr3_nt: TGTGCCAGCAGCTCCCAGCGGGGGATGAACGAGCAGTACTTC; clone_size: once; d_call: TRBD2; j_call: TRBJ2-7; v_call: TRBV3-1/TRBV3-2
cdr3_aa: CASTSRAGHGYTF; cdr3_nt: TGTGCCAGCACCTCCCGGGCGGGCCATGGCTACACCTTC; clone_size: .; d_call: .; j_call: TRBJ1-2; v_call: TRBV5-6
cdr3_aa: CASSLGGRRANYGYTF; cdr3_nt: TGTGCCAGCAGCTTAGGCGGGCGGAGAGCTAACTATGGCTACACCTTC; clone_size: few; d_call: .; j_call: TRBJ1-2; v_call: TRBV7-9
cdr3_aa: CASAAGGSNVADTQYF; cdr3_nt: TGTGCCAGCGCTGCAGGGGGAAGTAATGTAGCAGATACGCAGTATTTT; clone_size: .; d_call: TRBD1; j_call: TRBJ2-3; v_call: TRBV9
cdr3_aa: CASSPRTGNTEAFF; cdr3_nt: TGTGCCAGCTCCCCCAGGACAGGTAACACTGAAGCTTTCTTT; clone_size: .; d_call: TRBD1; j_call: TRBJ1-1; v_call: TRBV11-2
cdr3_aa: CASSYSTSGGNKQYF; cdr3_nt: TGTGCCAGCAGTTACTCGACTAGCGGGGGGAATAAGCAGTACTTC; clone_size: .; d_call: TRBD2; j_call: TRBJ2-7; v_call: TRBV6-6
cdr3_aa: CAGAIDTEAFF; cdr3_nt: TGTGCCGGAGCAATAGACACTGAAGCTTTCTTT; clone_size: .; d_call: .; j_call: TRBJ1-1; v_call: TRBV6-5
cdr3_aa: CASSQDRAGQSYEQYF; cdr3_nt: TGCGCCAGCAGCCAAGATAGGGCGGGCCAGTCCTACGAGCAGTACTTC; clone_size: .; d_call: .; j_call: TRBJ2-7; v_call: TRBV4-1
cdr3_aa: CASSQEGTGGGNTIYF; cdr3_nt: TGCGCCAGCAGCCAAGAAGGGACAGGGGGAGGAAACACCATATATTTT; clone_size: .; d_call: TRBD1; j_call: TRBJ1-3; v_call: TRBV4-1
cdr3_aa: CASSLRQGLPLHF; cdr3_nt: TGTGCCAGCAGCCTCCGACAGGGTTTACCCCTCCACTTT; clone_size: .; d_call: TRBD1; j_call: TRBJ1-6; v_call: TRBV7-9
cdr3_aa: CSAARSGGASEQFF; cdr3_nt: TGCAGCGCCGCCCGGAGCGGGGGGGCAAGTGAGCAGTTCTTC; clone_size: .; d_call: TRBD2; j_call: TRBJ2-1; v_call: TRBV29-1
cdr3_aa: CASSPSGGTGTVELFF; cdr3_nt: TGTGCCAGCAGCCCATCAGGGGGGACAGGGACTGTGGAACTGTTTTTT; clone_size: .; d_call: TRBD1; j_call: TRBJ1-4; v_call: TRBV13
cdr3_aa: CASSWGLAGTGELFF; cdr3_nt: TGTGCCAGCAGCTGGGGACTAGCGGGGACCGGGGAGCTGTTTTTT; clone_size: .; d_call: TRBD2; j_call: TRBJ2-2; v_call: TRBV6-2/TRBV6-3
cdr3_aa: CASSWGGDGEAFF; cdr3_nt: TGCGCCAGCAGCTGGGGCGGGGACGGTGAAGCTTTCTTT; clone_size: once; d_call: .; j_call: TRBJ1-1; v_call: TRBV5-1
cdr3_aa: CASTPSGGLDTQYF; cdr3_nt: TGTGCCAGCACTCCGAGCGGGGGACTAGATACGCAGTATTTT; clone_size: .; d_call: TRBD2; j_call: TRBJ2-3; v_call: TRBV28
cdr3_aa: CASSIHGDPNQPQHF; cdr3_nt: TGCGCCAGCAGCATCCACGGGGATCCCAATCAGCCCCAGCATTTT; clone_size: .; d_call: .; j_call: TRBJ1-5; v_call: TRBV5-1
cdr3_aa: CASRPRDRKLYEQYF; cdr3_nt: TGTGCCAGCAGACCCCGGGACAGGAAACTCTACGAGCAGTACTTC; clone_size: .; d_call: TRBD1; j_call: TRBJ2-7; v_call: TRBV11-2
cdr3_aa: CASSSLRRSMNTEAFF; cdr3_nt: TGCGCCAGCAGCTCCCTTCGGAGATCAATGAACACTGAAGCTTTCTTT; clone_size: .; d_call: .; j_call: TRBJ1-1; v_call: TRBV4-1
cdr3_aa: CASSQDLATSGNTIYF; cdr3_nt: TGCGCCAGCAGCCAAGATTTGGCAACCTCTGGAAACACCATATATTTT; clone_size: .; d_call: .; j_call: TRBJ1-3; v_call: TRBV4-1
cdr3_aa: CASSTGLGETQYF; cdr3_nt: TGTGCCAGCAGTACAGGGTTGGGAGAGACCCAGTACTTC; clone_size: .; d_call: .; j_call: TRBJ2-5; v_call: TRBV11-2
cdr3_aa: CASSTQGNEQYF; cdr3_nt: TGTGCCAGCAGTACACAGGGAAACGAGCAGTACTTC; clone_size: .; d_call: .; j_call: TRBJ2-7; v_call: TRBV6-6
cdr3_aa: CAAGGKSSEAFF; cdr3_nt: TGTGCCGCAGGGGGTAAGAGTTCTGAAGCTTTCTTT; clone_size: .; d_call: .; j_call: TRBJ1-1; v_call: TRBV12-1
cdr3_aa: CASSSYSGGNEQFF; cdr3_nt: TGTGCCAGCAGTTCATATAGCGGGGGTAATGAGCAGTTCTTC; clone_size: .; d_call: TRBD2; j_call: TRBJ2-1; v_call: TRBV27
cdr3_aa: CASQRFKQGTEAFF; cdr3_nt: TGTGCCAGCCAAAGGTTTAAACAGGGGACTGAAGCTTTCTTT; clone_size: .; d_call: TRBD1; j_call: TRBJ1-1; v_call: TRBV5-4
cdr3_aa: CASSESRYEKLFF; cdr3_nt: TGCGCCAGCAGTGAGTCGCGGTATGAAAAACTGTTTTTT; clone_size: many; d_call: .; j_call: TRBJ1-4; v_call: TRBV10-1
cdr3_aa: CAWSQGGSNEKLFF; cdr3_nt: TGTGCCTGGAGCCAGGGAGGCTCTAATGAAAAACTGTTTTTT; clone_size: .; d_call: .; j_call: TRBJ1-4; v_call: TRBV30
cdr3_aa: CASSSGRTNTQYF; cdr3_nt: TGCGCCAGCAGCTCCGGACGGACAAATACGCAGTATTTT; clone_size: few; d_call: .; j_call: TRBJ2-3; v_call: TRBV5-1